The T cell receptor (beta chain) under discussion was sequenced for a study of metastatic and nonmetastatic thyroid tumors. At the level of the study: Repertoires from malignant and benign thyroid patients were compared across blood and tumor or nodule tissue.

Study results and limitations: In blood and tumor, TCR beta diversity was reportedly significantly higher in malignant thyroid tumors than in benign nodules.

No treatment had been given to any patient before thyroid surgery. Germline V CDR1 and CDR2: SGHAT, FQNNGV. This CDR3 is 15 amino acids long. The germline V and J ends were trimmed by 1 base and 0 bases, with 8 bases remaining between them. A word on this clone: The antigen is unknown.

Per the study methods: CDR3 differences across clinicopathological groups were used to build a distant-metastasis classifier for papillary thyroid cancer. TCRdb called clones again from the PCR reads with MiXCR. TCRdb, rather than the study authors, made the V and J calls. The sample includes under 20,000 clones, around 25% of them seen just once. The chain is built from TRBV11-2 and TRBJ2-3; the D gene is possibly TRBD2 (5 bases). The sample comprised blood. This TCR derives from a male donor with papillary thyroid cancer or a benign thyroid nodule (not recorded which). Some clones in this sample may be carry-over from other donors' samples. The CDR3 loop reads CASSLVATSTDTQYF. CDR3 coding DNA: TGTGCCAGCAGCTTAGTAGCGACGAGCACAGATACGCAGTATTTT. Variable domain in full (rest from reference TRBV11-2 and TRBJ2-3): EAGVAQSPRYKIIEKRQSVAFWCNPISGHATLYWYQQILGQGPKLLIQFQNNGVVDDSQLPKDRFSAERLKGVDSTLKIQPAKLEDSAVYLCASSLVATSTDTQYFGPGTRLTVL.